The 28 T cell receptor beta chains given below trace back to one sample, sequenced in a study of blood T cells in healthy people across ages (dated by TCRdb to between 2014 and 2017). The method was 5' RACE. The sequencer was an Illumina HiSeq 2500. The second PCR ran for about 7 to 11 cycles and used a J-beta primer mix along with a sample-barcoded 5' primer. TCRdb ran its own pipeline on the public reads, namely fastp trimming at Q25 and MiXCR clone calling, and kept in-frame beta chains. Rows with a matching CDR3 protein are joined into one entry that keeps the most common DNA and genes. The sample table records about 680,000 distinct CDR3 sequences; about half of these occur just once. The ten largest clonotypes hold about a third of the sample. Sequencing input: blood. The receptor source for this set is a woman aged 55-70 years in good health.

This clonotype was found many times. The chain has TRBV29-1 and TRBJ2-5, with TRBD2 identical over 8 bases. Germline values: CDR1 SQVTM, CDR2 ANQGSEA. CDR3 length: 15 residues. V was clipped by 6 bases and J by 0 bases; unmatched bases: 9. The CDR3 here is CSVGSGSLYQETQYF. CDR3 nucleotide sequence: TGCAGCGTCGGGAGCGGGAGCCTGTACCAAGAGACCCAGTACTTC.

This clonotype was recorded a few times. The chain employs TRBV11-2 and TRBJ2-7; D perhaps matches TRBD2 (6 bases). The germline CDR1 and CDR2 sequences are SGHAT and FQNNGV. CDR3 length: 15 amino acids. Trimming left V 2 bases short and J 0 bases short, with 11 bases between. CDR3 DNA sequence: TGTGCCAGCAGCTTAAGAACGGACTACTCCTACGAGCAGTACTTC. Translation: CASSLRTDYSYEQYF.

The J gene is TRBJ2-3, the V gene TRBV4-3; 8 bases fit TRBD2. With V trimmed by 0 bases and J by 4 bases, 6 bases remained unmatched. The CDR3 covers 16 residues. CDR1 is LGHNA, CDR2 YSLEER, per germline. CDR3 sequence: CASSQDGSGKADTQYF. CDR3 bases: TGCGCCAGCAGCCAAGATGGTAGCGGGAAGGCAGATACGCAGTATTTT.

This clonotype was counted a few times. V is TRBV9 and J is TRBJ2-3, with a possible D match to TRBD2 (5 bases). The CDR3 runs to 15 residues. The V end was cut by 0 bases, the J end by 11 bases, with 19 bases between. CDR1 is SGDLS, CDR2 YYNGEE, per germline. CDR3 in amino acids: CASSVDDRQEREQYF. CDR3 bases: TGTGCCAGCAGCGTAGATGACCGCCAGGAACGGGAGCAGTATTTT.

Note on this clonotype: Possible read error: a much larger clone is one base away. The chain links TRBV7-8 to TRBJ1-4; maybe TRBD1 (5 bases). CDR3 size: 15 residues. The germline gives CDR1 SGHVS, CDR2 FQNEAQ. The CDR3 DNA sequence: TGTGCCAGCAGCTTAATGGGGGGAGATAATGAAGAACTGTTTTTT. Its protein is CASSLMGGDNEELFF.

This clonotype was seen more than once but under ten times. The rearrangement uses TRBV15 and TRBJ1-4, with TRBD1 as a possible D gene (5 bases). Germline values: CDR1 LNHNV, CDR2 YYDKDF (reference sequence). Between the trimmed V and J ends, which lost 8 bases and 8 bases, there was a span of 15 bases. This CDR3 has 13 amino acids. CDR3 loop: CATGPRVGEKLFF. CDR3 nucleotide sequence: TGTGCCACCGGCCCCAGGGTGGGCGAAAAACTGTTTTTT.

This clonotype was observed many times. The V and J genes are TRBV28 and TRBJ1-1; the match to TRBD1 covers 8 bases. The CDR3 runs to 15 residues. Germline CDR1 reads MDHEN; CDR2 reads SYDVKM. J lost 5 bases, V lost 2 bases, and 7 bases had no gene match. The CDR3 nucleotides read TGTGCCAGCAGTTTACAAGTTCAGGGGGCTACTGAAGCTTTCTTT. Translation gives CASSLQVQGATEAFF.

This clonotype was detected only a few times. CDR3 in amino acids: CASSYAAGLGGTQYF. The CDR3 DNA sequence: TGTGCCAGCAGTTACGCAGCGGGGCTCGGGGGTACCCAGTACTTC. This chain uses TRBV6-5 with TRBJ2-7; 7 bases agree with TRBD2. The germline V gene encodes CDR1 MNHEY and CDR2 SVGAGI. V shed 2 bases and J 10 bases; nucleotides not matched to a gene: 14. The CDR3 consists of 15 residues.

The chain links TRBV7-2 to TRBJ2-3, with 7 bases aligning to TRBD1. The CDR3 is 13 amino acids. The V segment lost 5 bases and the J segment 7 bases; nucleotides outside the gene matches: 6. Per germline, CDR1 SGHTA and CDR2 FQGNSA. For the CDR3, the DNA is TGTGCCAGCAGCCCTGACAGGGATAATACGCAGTATTTT. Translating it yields CASSPDRDNTQYF. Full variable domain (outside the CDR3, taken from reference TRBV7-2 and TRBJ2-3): GAGVSQSPSNKVTEKGKDVELRCDPISGHTALYWYRQSLGQGLEFLIYFQGNSAPDKSGLPSDRFSAERTGGSVSTLTIQRTQQEDSAVYLCASSPDRDNTQYFGPGTRLTVL.

The CDR3 loop is CATSRALAGVAGELFF. As DNA, the CDR3 is TGTGCCACCAGCAGAGCACTAGCGGGAGTGGCCGGGGAGCTGTTTTTT. This rearrangement joins TRBV15 to TRBJ2-2, with 11 positions matching TRBD2. Germline-derived CDR1 and CDR2 are LNHNV and YYDKDF (reference sequence). Germline trimming cut 1 base from V and 6 bases from J; bases unmatched to any gene: 4. This CDR3 comprises 16 residues.

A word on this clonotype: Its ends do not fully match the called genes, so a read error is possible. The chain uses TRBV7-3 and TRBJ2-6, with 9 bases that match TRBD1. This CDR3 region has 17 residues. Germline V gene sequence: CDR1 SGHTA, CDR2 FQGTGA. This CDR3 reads CASSPGQGLTGANVLTF. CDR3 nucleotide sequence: TGTGCCAGCAGCCCAGGACAGGGGCTTACTGGGGCCAATGTCCTGACTTTC.

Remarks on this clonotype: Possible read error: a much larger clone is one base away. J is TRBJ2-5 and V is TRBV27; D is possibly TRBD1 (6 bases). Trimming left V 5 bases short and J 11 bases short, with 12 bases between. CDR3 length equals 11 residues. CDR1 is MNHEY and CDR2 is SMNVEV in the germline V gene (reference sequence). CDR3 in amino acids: CASSGRTEQYF. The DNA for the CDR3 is TGTGCCAGCAGTGGTCGGACAGAGCAGTACTTC.

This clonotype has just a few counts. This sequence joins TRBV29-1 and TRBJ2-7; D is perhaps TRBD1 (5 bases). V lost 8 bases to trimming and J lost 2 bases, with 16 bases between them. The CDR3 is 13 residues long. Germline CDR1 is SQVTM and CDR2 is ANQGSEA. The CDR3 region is CSIKDDRTYEQYF. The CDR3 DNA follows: TGCAGCATAAAAGACGACAGAACCTACGAGCAGTACTTC.

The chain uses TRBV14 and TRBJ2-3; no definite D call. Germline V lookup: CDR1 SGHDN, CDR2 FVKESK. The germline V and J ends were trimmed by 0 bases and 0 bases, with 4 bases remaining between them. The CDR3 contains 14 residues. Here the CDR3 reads CASSQDWSTDTQYF. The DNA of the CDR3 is TGTGCCAGCAGCCAAGACTGGAGCACAGATACGCAGTATTTT.

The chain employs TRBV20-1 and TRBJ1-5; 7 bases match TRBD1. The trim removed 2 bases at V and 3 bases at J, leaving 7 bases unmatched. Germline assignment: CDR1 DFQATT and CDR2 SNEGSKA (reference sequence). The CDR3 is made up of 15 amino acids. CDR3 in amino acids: CSARRPGQHNQPQHF. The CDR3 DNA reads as TGCAGTGCTAGAAGACCGGGACAGCACAATCAGCCCCAGCATTTT.

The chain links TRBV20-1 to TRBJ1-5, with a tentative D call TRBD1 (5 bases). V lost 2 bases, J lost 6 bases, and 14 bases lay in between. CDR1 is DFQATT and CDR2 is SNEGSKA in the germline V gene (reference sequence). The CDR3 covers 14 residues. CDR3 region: CSARPGTGGQPQHF. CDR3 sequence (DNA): TGCAGTGCTAGACCGGGGACGGGCGGTCAGCCCCAGCATTTT.

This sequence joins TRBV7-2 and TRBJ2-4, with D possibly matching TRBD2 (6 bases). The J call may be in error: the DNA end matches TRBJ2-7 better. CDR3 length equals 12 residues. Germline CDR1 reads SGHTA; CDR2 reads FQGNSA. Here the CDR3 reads CASSYGGIEQYF. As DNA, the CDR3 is TGTGCCAGCAGCTACGGGGGAATCGAGCAGTACTTC.

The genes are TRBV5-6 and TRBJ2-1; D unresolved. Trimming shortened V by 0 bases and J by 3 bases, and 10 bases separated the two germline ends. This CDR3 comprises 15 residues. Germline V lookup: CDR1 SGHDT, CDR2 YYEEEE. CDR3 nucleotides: TGTGCCAGCAGCTTGGGCGGTAACTTCTACAATGAGCAGTTCTTC. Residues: CASSLGGNFYNEQFF. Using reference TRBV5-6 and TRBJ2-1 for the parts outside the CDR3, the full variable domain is DAGVTQSPTHLIKTRGQQVTLRCSPKSGHDTVSWYQQALGQGPQFIFQYYEEEERQRGNFPDRFSGHQFPNYSSELNVNALLLGDSALYLCASSLGGNFYNEQFFGPGTRLTVL.

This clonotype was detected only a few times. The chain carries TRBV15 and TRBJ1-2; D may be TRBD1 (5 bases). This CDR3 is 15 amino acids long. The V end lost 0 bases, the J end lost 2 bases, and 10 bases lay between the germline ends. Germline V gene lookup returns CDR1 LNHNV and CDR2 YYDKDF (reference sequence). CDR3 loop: CATSREKWGNYGYTF. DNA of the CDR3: TGTGCCACCAGCAGAGAGAAGTGGGGGAACTATGGCTACACCTTC.

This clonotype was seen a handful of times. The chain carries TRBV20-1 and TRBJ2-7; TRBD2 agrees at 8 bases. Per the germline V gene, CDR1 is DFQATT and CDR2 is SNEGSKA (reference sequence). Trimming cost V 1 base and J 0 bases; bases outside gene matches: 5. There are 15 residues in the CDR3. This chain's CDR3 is CSARAPGLGSYEQYF. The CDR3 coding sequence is TGCAGTGCTAGAGCCCCGGGACTAGGCTCCTACGAGCAGTACTTC.

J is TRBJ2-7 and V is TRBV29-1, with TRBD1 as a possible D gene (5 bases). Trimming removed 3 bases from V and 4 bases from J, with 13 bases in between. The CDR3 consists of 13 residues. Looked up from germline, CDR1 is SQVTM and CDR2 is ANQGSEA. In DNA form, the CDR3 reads TGCAGCGTTGAGACCAGGGAAGGGTACGAGCAGTACTTC. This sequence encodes CSVETREGYEQYF.

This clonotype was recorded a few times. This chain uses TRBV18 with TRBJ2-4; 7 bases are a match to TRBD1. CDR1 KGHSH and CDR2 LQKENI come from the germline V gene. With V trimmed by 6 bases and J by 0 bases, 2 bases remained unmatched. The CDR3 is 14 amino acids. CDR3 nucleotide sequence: TGTGCCAGCTCTCACAGGGGAGCCAAAAACATTCAGTACTTC. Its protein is CASSHRGAKNIQYF.

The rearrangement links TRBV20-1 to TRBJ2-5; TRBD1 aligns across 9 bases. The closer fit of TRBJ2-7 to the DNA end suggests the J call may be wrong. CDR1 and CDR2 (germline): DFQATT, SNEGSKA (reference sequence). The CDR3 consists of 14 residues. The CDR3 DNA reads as TGCAGTGCTCCTCGGACAGGGGAAAGTTACGAGCAGTACTTC. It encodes CSAPRTGESYEQYF.

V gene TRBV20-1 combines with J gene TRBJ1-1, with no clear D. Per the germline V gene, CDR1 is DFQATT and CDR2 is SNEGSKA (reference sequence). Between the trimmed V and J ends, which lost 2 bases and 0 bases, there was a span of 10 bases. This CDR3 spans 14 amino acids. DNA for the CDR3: TGCAGTGCTAGAAAAACGGGTTTGAACACTGAAGCTTTCTTT. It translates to CSARKTGLNTEAFF.

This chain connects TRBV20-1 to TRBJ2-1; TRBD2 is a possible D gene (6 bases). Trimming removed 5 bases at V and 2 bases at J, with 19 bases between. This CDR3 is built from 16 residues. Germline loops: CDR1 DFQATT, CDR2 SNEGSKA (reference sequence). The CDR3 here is CSAEGLGGIPYNEQFF. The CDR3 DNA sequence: TGCAGTGCTGAGGGCCTTGGGGGGATACCCTACAATGAGCAGTTCTTC.

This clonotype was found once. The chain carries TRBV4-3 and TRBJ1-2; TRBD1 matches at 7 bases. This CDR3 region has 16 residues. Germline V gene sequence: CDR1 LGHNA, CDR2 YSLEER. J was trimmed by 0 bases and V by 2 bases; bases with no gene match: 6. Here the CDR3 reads CASSQFTGVANYGYTF. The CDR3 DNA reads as TGCGCCAGCAGCCAATTTACAGGGGTGGCTAACTATGGCTACACCTTC.

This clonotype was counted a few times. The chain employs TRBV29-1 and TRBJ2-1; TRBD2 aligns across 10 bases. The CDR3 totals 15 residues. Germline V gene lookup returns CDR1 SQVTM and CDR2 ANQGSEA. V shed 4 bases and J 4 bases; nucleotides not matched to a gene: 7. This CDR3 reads CSVGGLAEQYNEQFF. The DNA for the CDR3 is TGCAGCGTTGGAGGACTAGCGGAACAATACAATGAGCAGTTCTTC.

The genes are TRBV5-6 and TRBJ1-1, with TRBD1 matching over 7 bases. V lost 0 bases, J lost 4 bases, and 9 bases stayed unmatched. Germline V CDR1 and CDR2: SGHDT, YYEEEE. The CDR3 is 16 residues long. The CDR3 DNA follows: TGTGCCAGCAGCTTGGGAACAGGGGCGAGGCGCACTGAAGCTTTCTTT. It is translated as CASSLGTGARRTEAFF.